What follows describes a single T cell receptor (beta chain). In its sample, this clonotype was seen a few times. Its target antigen remains unknown. Base qualities are not recorded, but no much larger clone differs from it by a single base. Every donor was a healthy Caucasian. The twin cohort consisted of three pairs of female monozygotic twins, all aged roughly 18 to 30 years. Positive isolation kits from Invitrogen were used to isolate the CD4+ and CD8+ T cell populations. Trimmed from V: 0 bases; trimmed from J: 4 bases; junction bases lacking a gene match: 2. The CDR3 covers 15 residues, taking in both the cysteine and the phenylalanine. The only DNA kept is the CDR3, 45 bases in frame from the first base. Taken from the germline V gene (reference sequence), the CDR1 and CDR2 loops are DFQATT and SNEGSKA. The sample comes from a study of identical twins (dated by TCRdb to about 2016). At the level of the whole study: The study deep-sequenced TCR alpha and beta repertoires from monozygotic twins, unrelated adults of various ages and cord blood to test whether fetal clonotypes persist. To rule out contamination, replicate twin experiments were performed at different times with different library preparation protocols.

Here is what the overall study found, with its caveats: Fewer insertions were carried by abundant cord blood beta clonotypes; a weaker similar trend was observed in young adult naive repertoires, while no such trend was observed in memory repertoires. A weaker excess of twin sharing was found in beta out-of-frame sequences because the signal-to-noise ratio was lowered by fewer shared sequences. Compared with coincidental sharing between unrelated individuals, out-of-frame TCR alpha sequences shared between twins had an excess of sequences with low generation probability. Zero-insertion analyses could be partly confounded by invariant T cells such as MAIT and iNKT, though diverse VJ usage argued against such confounding for most clonotypes. In monozygotic twins, recombination models systematically underestimated out-of-frame TCR alpha sharing, but the models matched the sharing seen between unrelated individuals. Because the same donors could not be followed over many years, the conclusions depended on cross-sectional statistical analysis.

Receptor amplification or capture employed 5' RACE. The instrument given in TCRdb is Illumina HiSeq 2000. A universal primer binding site was added through template switching, and the final cDNA carried a unique molecular identifier so that TCR cDNA molecules could be counted accurately. Specific primers in the conserved constant-segment region were used to synthesize first-strand cDNA for the TCR alpha and beta chains. Each cDNA library was double barcoded, with a SMART-Mk sample barcode plus Illumina barcodes, to control for contamination. TruSeq adapter sequences and Illumina sample barcodes were added in two successive PCR steps. The Illumina HiSeq platform was used with custom primers to sequence TCR alpha and beta cDNA libraries. Turning to the authors' computational methods: MiGEC processed the raw reads to extract unique molecular identifiers, while MiXCR was used to determine the CDR3 positions. For each individual, recombination models were inferred using an EM algorithm with the repgenHMM and IGoR tools. Shared clonotypes were analyzed with the tcR package in R, and sharing was normalized by the product of cloneset sizes. To study raw recombination free of thymic and clonal selection effects, out-of-frame nonproductive sequences were analyzed. The public sequencing data were trimmed at Q25 with fastp and processed into clonotypes with MiXCR by TCRdb, which kept only in-frame beta chains. One record per CDR3 amino acid sequence lists the most common genes and DNA. TCRdb's processing, not the authors', yielded these V and J calls. Present in this sample are 500,000 to 600,000 distinct CDR3 sequences, approximately 22% of which were seen just once. The ten most abundant clones make up around 0.9% of the sample.

This sample was also put to use in a study of T cells expressing NK-cell markers. From that second study: Three sorted T-cell subsets (CD3+CD56+NKG2C+, CD3+CD56+NKG2C- and CD3+CD56-NKG2C+) from fewer than 10 donors had their TCR beta-chain repertoires profiled. Among the eight sequenced donors, seven were HCMV-seropositive and one was HCMV-seronegative. In several experiments an anti-gammadeltaTCR antibody was added to restrict sorting to alphabetaTCR-expressing T cells. In five to seven donors, the dominant CD3+CD56+NKG2C+ clonotypes were found to rank among the top 10 CD8+ clonotypes and to make up about 1.0-7.5% of CD8+ T cells. Those dominant clonotypes were again the most abundant among CD3+CD56-NKG2C+ cells in four donors, at roughly 25-65%. It remained unclear whether the expanded NKG2C-expressing T cell clones were specific for HCMV antigens. The eight sequenced donors were randomly selected healthy volunteers, three men and five women. A commercial ELISA kit detecting HCMV-specific IgG in serum was used to determine HCMV serostatus. MIGEC was used to demultiplex reads and group reads by UMI, and MiTCR was used to assemble and quantify clonotypes. To exclude erroneous sequences, any TCR cDNA sequence not supported by at least two reads was discarded. Downstream repertoire analysis used the tcR package, and clonotypes were matched across fractions by CDR3 nucleotide sequence plus V segment. VDJmatch was used to annotate antigen specificity against VDJdb, with one amino acid substitution in CDR3 allowed.

Recombination connected TRBV20-1 to TRBJ2-3, and 12 junction bases match TRBD2. The clonotype originates from a woman under 30 in good health. Source material: CD4+ T cells sorted from blood. The DNA sequence is TGCAGTGCTAGAGACCCTAGCGGGGGGGCAGATACGCAGTATTTT. This sequence encodes CSARDPSGGADTQYF.